These 19 T cell receptor beta chains were all obtained from the same sample, sequenced in a study of vaccination and CD4 T cells after COVID-19. Antigen specificity for these receptors is unknown. Treatment of the sample: roughly 10-day PBMC culture with coronavirus spike peptide pools or control peptides (ViraFEST assay). The Oncomine TCR Beta short-read assay generated sequence data from the DNA of cultured CD4+ T cells. Each CDR3 protein is one row after TCRdb ran MiXCR on the PCR reads. The repertoire has around 19,000 distinct CDR3 sequences, approximately 28% of them found once; the top ten carry approximately 15%. The source material was cultured CD4+ T cells from blood. The receptors were gathered from a human donor with COVID-19.

J is TRBJ1-6 and V is TRBV20-1; unclear D gene. This CDR3 spans 14 amino acids. Between the trimmed V and J ends, which lost 5 bases and 0 bases, there was a span of 8 bases. CDR1 is DFQATT and CDR2 is SNEGSKA in the germline V gene (reference sequence). The CDR3 protein is CSAGEGSYNSPLHF. CDR3 sequence (DNA): TGCAGTGCTGGCGAGGGCTCCTATAATTCACCCCTCCACTTT.

This clonotype was counted between two and nine times. The chain joins TRBV2 to TRBJ2-1, with D perhaps TRBD1 (5 bases). V lost 1 base, J lost 9 bases, and 13 bases lay in between. The CDR3 runs to 14 residues. The V gene's germline CDR1 is SNHLY and CDR2 FYNNEI. This CDR3 reads CASSEGFRGTEQFF. Written as DNA, the CDR3 is TGTGCCAGCAGTGAAGGGTTTAGGGGTACTGAGCAGTTCTTC. The full variable domain, completed using reference TRBV2 and TRBJ2-1, is EPEVTQTPSHQVTQMGQEVILRCVPISNHLYFYWYRQILGQKVEFLVSFYNNEISEKSEIFDDQFSVERPDGSNFTLKIRSTKLEDSAMYFCASSEGFRGTEQFFGPGTRLTVL.

The gene calls are TRBV6-2 or TRBV6-3 and TRBJ2-3, with TRBD2 matching over 8 bases. The CDR3 is 16 amino acids. V gave up 2 bases and J gave up 0 bases; unmatched junction bases: 4. The germline V gene encodes CDR1 MNHEY and CDR2 SVGEGT. CDR3 sequence (DNA): TGTGCCAGCAGTTACAGACTAGCGACTAGCACAGATACGCAGTATTTT. Protein sequence: CASSYRLATSTDTQYF.

This chain joins TRBV7-2 and TRBJ2-3, with D maybe TRBD1 (6 bases). The V gene lost 0 bases and the J gene lost 5 bases, with 18 bases spanning the gap. Germline assignment: CDR1 SGHTA and CDR2 FQGNSA. The CDR3 runs to 17 residues. The CDR3 reads CASSLAKVGGHRDTQYF. The CDR3 DNA is TGTGCCAGCAGCTTAGCGAAGGTAGGGGGTCACAGAGATACGCAGTATTTT. The full variable domain, in which reference TRBV7-2 and TRBJ2-3 provide the parts outside the CDR3, is GAGVSQSPSNKVTEKGKDVELRCDPISGHTALYWYRQSLGQGLEFLIYFQGNSAPDKSGLPSDRFSAERTGGSVSTLTIQRTQQEDSAVYLCASSLAKVGGHRDTQYFGPGTRLTVL.

V gene TRBV7-9 combines with J gene TRBJ1-2; D is uncertain. CDR3 length: 13 residues. Trimming pared 6 bases from V and 0 bases from J, leaving 8 bases between. Germline V lookup: CDR1 SEHNR, CDR2 FQNEAQ (reference sequence). The CDR3 nucleotides are TGTGCCAGCAGTCCACAGACTAACTATGGCTACACCTTC. The encoded protein is CASSPQTNYGYTF.

The chain is built from TRBV7-9 and TRBJ1-1; D remains unclear. Looked up from germline, CDR1 is SEHNR and CDR2 is FQNEAQ (reference sequence). The CDR3 is 12 residues long. V was pared by 0 bases and J by 7 bases, with 6 bases between. The CDR3, as DNA: TGTGCCAGCAGCTTAGCGCGGGGTGAAGCTTTCTTT. Translated: CASSLARGEAFF.

This clonotype was seen a handful of times. V and J are TRBV2 and TRBJ1-3; 7 nucleotides align to TRBD1. In germline, CDR1 is SNHLY, CDR2 FYNNEI. The CDR3 loop spans 14 amino acids. Trimming at V came to 4 bases and at J to 0 bases, leaving 0 bases not matched to a gene. The CDR3 protein is CASSGDSSGNTIYF. DNA for the CDR3: TGTGCCAGCAGTGGGGACAGCTCTGGAAACACCATATATTTT.

The chain recombines TRBV9 with TRBJ2-4; TRBD1 matches 12 bases. This CDR3 comprises 16 residues. CDR1 and CDR2 (germline): SGDLS, YYNGEE. After removal of 3 bases from V and 8 bases from J, the junction contained 9 bases not matched to a gene. CDR3 nucleotide sequence: TGTGCCAGCAGCGGAAGGGCGGGACAGGGGGCCGACATTCAGTACTTC. The encoded protein is CASSGRAGQGADIQYF.

This clonotype was recorded a few times. The chain couples TRBV19 to TRBJ1-3; D remains ambiguous. Per germline, CDR1 LNHDA and CDR2 SQIVND (reference sequence). The V end was cut by 3 bases, the J end by 0 bases, with 12 bases between. The CDR3 extends over 16 amino acids. The CDR3 DNA reads TGTGCCAGTAGTATGGTCCGATCTAGCTCTGGAAACACCATATATTTT. This sequence encodes CASSMVRSSSGNTIYF.

The rearrangement links TRBV12-3 or TRBV12-4 to TRBJ2-2; no clear D gene. The length of the CDR3 is 17 residues. The V end lost 6 bases, the J end lost 5 bases, and 22 bases lay between the germline ends. The CDR3 here is CASRRQRFNKRTGELFF. CDR3 DNA sequence: TGTGCCAGCAGACGGCAGAGGTTTAATAAGAGGACCGGGGAGCTGTTTTTT.

The chain uses TRBV7-3 and TRBJ2-1, with D perhaps being TRBD1 or TRBD2 (5 bases each). V shed 3 bases and J shed 1 base, with 13 bases lying between them. CDR1 and CDR2 (germline): SGHTA, FQGTGA. The CDR3 spans 16 residues. CDR3 residues: CASSFDSGLSYNEQFF. The DNA of the CDR3 is TGTGCCAGCAGCTTCGACAGCGGATTATCCTACAATGAGCAGTTCTTC. The complete variable domain, with remaining parts taken from reference TRBV7-3 and TRBJ2-1, reads GAGVSQTPSNKVTEKGKYVELRCDPISGHTALYWYRQSLGQGPEFLIYFQGTGAADDSGLPNDRFFAVRPEGSVSTLKIQRTERGDSAVYLCASSFDSGLSYNEQFFGPGTRLTVL.

The chain carries TRBV30 and TRBJ1-4; D not certain. Germline V lookup: CDR1 GTSNPN, CDR2 SVGIG (reference sequence). The V end lost 4 bases, the J end lost 6 bases, and 9 bases lay between the germline ends. The length of the CDR3 is 12 residues. The CDR3 nucleotides read TGTGCCTGGACTTCTCAGGATGAAAAACTGTTTTTT. Its protein is CAWTSQDEKLFF.

By frequency in the sample, this clonotype is medium-sized (0.01 to 0.1%). The rearrangement joins TRBV24-1 to TRBJ1-1; no clear D. The V and J ends lost 5 bases and 4 bases respectively, with 4 bases between them. This CDR3 is 11 amino acids long. Germline CDR1 KGHDR, CDR2 SFDVKD. CDR3: CATSGGTEAFF. The CDR3 DNA reads TGTGCCACCAGTGGGGGCACTGAAGCTTTCTTT.

This clonotype was observed a handful of times. The genes are TRBV7-3 and TRBJ2-3, with TRBD2 matching 13 bases. Per the germline V gene, CDR1 is SGHTA and CDR2 is FQGTGA. V lost 8 bases and J lost 0; bases outside the gene matches: 11. The CDR3 contains 18 residues. CDR3 protein: CASWKTSGGNTSTDTQYF. Written as DNA, the CDR3 is TGTGCCAGCTGGAAGACTAGCGGGGGGAATACTAGCACAGATACGCAGTATTTT.

V is TRBV11-3 and J is TRBJ2-7; maybe TRBD1 (5 bases). In germline, CDR1 is SGHNT, CDR2 YENEEA. The V gene lost 7 bases and the J gene lost 3 bases, with 10 bases spanning the gap. The CDR3 runs 12 residues. The CDR3 nucleotides are TGTGCCAGCAAAAGTGACAGCTACGAGCAGTACTTC. Its translation is CASKSDSYEQYF.

This clonotype came up a few times. The chain uses TRBV7-2 and TRBJ2-3; D is ambiguous. Germline CDR1 SGHTA, CDR2 FQGNSA. The CDR3 runs to 14 residues. V lost 3 bases and J lost 3, with 10 bases in between. The CDR3 loop reads CASSFGLNTDTQYF. The CDR3 DNA reads TGTGCCAGCAGCTTTGGTCTTAATACAGATACGCAGTATTTT.

The rearrangement joins TRBV11-2 to TRBJ1-1, with D tentatively TRBD1 (5 bases). The CDR3 extends over 15 amino acids. Germline loops: CDR1 SGHAT, CDR2 FQNNGV. The ends were cut back, 6 bases at V and 2 bases at J, with 16 bases in the middle. In nucleotides, the CDR3 is TGTGCCAGCAGTCCCACTTACGGGGCTAACACTGAAGCTTTCTTT. Amino acid sequence: CASSPTYGANTEAFF.

This clonotype was found once. This chain joins TRBV5-1 and TRBJ1-3; D is unclear. V lost 5 bases and J 0 bases, leaving 9 bases between the germline ends. The CDR3 is 14 residues long. Per germline, CDR1 SGHRS and CDR2 YFSETQ. CDR3 in amino acids: CASSLRDSGNTIYF. The CDR3 DNA reads as TGCGCCAGCAGTCTAAGGGACTCTGGAAACACCATATATTTT. Based on the CDR3 plus reference TRBV5-1 and TRBJ1-3, the full variable domain is KAGVTQTPRYLIKTRGQQVTLSCSPISGHRSVSWYQQTPGQGLQFLFEYFSETQRNKGNFPGRFSGRQFSNSRSEMNVSTLELGDSALYLCASSLRDSGNTIYFGEGSWLTVV.

This clonotype was detected a few times. The chain couples TRBV6-5 to TRBJ1-2; D call uncertain. This CDR3 comprises 13 residues. Germline V gene sequence: CDR1 MNHEY, CDR2 SVGAGI. The V end was cut by 2 bases, the J end by 5 bases, with 9 bases between. For the CDR3, the DNA is TGTGCCAGCAGTTACCGGGAAGGATATGGCTACACCTTC. This encodes CASSYREGYGYTF.